This T cell receptor (beta chain) was recovered during a study of T-cell reconstitution after alpha-beta-depleted transplantation in children. J gave up 3 bases and V 4 bases, and 5 bases lay outside the gene matches. CDR1 is SGHRS and CDR2 is YFSETQ in the germline V gene. The CDR3 spans 14 residues. In this sample, this clonotype turned up once. Unique molecular identifiers featured in how the TCRbeta library was prepared. A single record per CDR3 protein comes from TCRdb applying MiXCR to the PCR reads. This table has 45,000 to 70,000 distinct CDR3 sequences, 40% to 55% appearing once. The gene calls are TRBV5-1 and TRBJ2-7; 9 positions agree with TRBD1. Sample: PBMCs, mostly from graft donor cells, taken 360 days after TCRalphabeta/CD19-depleted stem cell transplant. The sequence came from a male patient between 5 and 17 years old who had a stem cell transplant for acute lymphoblastic leukemia, so the T cells may come from the graft donor. This CDR3 reads CASSPMTGGYEQYF. CDR3 coding DNA: TGCGCCAGCAGCCCTATGACAGGGGGCTACGAGCAGTACTTC. The variable domain in full, with the rest retrieved from reference TRBV5-1 and TRBJ2-7, is KAGVTQTPRYLIKTRGQQVTLSCSPISGHRSVSWYQQTPGQGLQFLFEYFSETQRNKGNFPGRFSGRQFSNSRSEMNVSTLELGDSALYLCASSPMTGGYEQYFGPGTRLTVT.